This T cell receptor beta chain is from a study of cytomegalovirus exposure and HLA in healthy donors. The CDR3 spans 15 residues. The germline V gene has CDR1 SGHNT and CDR2 YYREEE (reference sequence). Trimming shortened V by 0 bases and J by 1 base, and 8 bases separated the two germline ends. Vbeta (60) and Jbeta (13) primers were used in the PCR. Methods used by the authors: A later analysis counted roughly 74 million unique TCR beta chains, about 10 million shared. Libraries were prepared by immunoSEQ multiplex PCR; TCRdb keeps only in-frame clonotypes and omits some of them. From that table come the V and J calls and clone size; the DNA was used to work out D and trimming. The sample shows 180,000 or so clones, about four fifths of them seen only once.

The rearrangement links TRBV5-4 to TRBJ2-1, with D tentatively TRBD2 (5 bases). The receptor was isolated from a female donor in good health and CMV-seronegative. The sequenced material came from PBMCs. The CDR3 sequence: CASSLVVASYNEQFF. The DNA of the CDR3 is TGTGCCAGCAGCTTGGTAGTAGCGTCCTACAATGAGCAGTTCTTC.